The present entry profiles one TCR beta chain with its context. Its antigen is currently unknown. These gene names are mouse names. The read finishes 1 residue shy of the CDR3 end, and the germline J gene is used to complete it. The sample's time point: mouse harvest day 14 after allogeneic transplant. Each mouse received 10^7 T-cell-depleted marrow cells plus 10^6 splenic CD5+ T cells by tail vein. The sample belongs to a study of tissue T cells after allogeneic stem cell transplantation. Study-level results: Some tissue clones might be persisting host cells; their alloreactivity or antigen specificity was not determined. Only a limited share of tissue TCRs appeared in blood or spleen.

Germline CDR1 reads GKSSPN; CDR2 reads SITVG. The germline V and J ends were trimmed by 3 bases and 0 bases, with 13 bases remaining between them. The CDR3 spans 15 residues. Clones were read by immunoSEQ multiplex PCR, and TCRdb kept only the in-frame ones, dropping some. This repertoire shows around 6,800 clones, approximately 35% found once; its top ten account for 6.3%. The sequence came from a female BALB/c mouse given C57BL/6 T cells with graft-versus-host disease after an allogeneic hematopoietic cell transplant. Sequencing input: skin. The chain employs TRBV31 and TRBJ2-5; tentatively, D is TRBD2 (6 bases). CDR3 DNA (partial): TGTGCCTGGAGCGAACTGGGTCTTAACCAAGACACCCAGTAC. Its translation: CAWSELGLNQDTQY. In full, the CDR3 is CAWSELGLNQDTQYF.